Below, 9 T cell receptor beta chains from the same sample are listed, as sequenced in a study of blood T cell repertoires in COVID-19. Only in-frame clones appear in the TCRdb table, and some are missing; sequencing was by immunoSEQ multiplex PCR. The table has under 120,000 clones, about 85% seen once. The specimen was peripheral blood. These receptors all come from a human donor in a cohort sampled during active COVID-19.

The CDR3 DNA is TGTGCCAGCAGCGTTAGCGGTTCGAACACCGGGGAGCTGTTTTTT. Its translation: CASSVSGSNTGELFF. The rearrangement uses TRBV6-5 and TRBJ2-2; D possibly corresponds to TRBD2 (6 bases). Trimming removed 6 bases from V and 0 bases from J, with 11 bases in between. From germline, CDR1 is MNHEY and CDR2 SVGAGI. The CDR3 covers 15 residues.

This sequence joins TRBV4-1 and TRBJ2-3, with TRBD1 matching 8 bases. The CDR3 spans 18 residues. Germline V lookup: CDR1 MGHRA, CDR2 YSYEKL. J lost 2 bases, V lost 0 bases, and 10 bases had no gene match. CDR3 DNA sequence: TGCGCCAGCAGCCAAGATACCCCCGACAGGGGCAACACAGATACGCAGTATTTT. Amino acids: CASSQDTPDRGNTDTQYF.

The chain links TRBV9 to TRBJ2-2; 7 bases line up with TRBD2. This CDR3 is built from 16 residues. V shed 0 bases and J 7 bases; nucleotides not matched to a gene: 9. CDR1 and CDR2 (germline): SGDLS, YYNGEE. The CDR3 protein is CASSVGVGGGRGELFF. CDR3 nucleotide sequence: TGTGCCAGCAGCGTAGGTGTCGGGGGAGGGCGCGGGGAGCTGTTTTTT.

The chain links TRBV5-1 to TRBJ2-3; perhaps TRBD1 as D (5 bases). The CDR3 is 14 residues long. Trimming took 6 bases from V and 0 from J, leaving 11 bases between them. Germline V gene sequence: CDR1 SGHRS, CDR2 YFSETQ. Here the CDR3 reads CASTQDTSTDTQYF. The DNA of the CDR3 is TGCGCCAGCACCCAGGACACTAGCACAGATACGCAGTATTTT.

This clone was counted only a few times. The rearrangement joins TRBV5-1 to TRBJ2-2; TRBD1 agrees at 7 bases. The V segment lost 4 bases and the J segment 5 bases; nucleotides outside the gene matches: 2. Germline CDR1 reads SGHRS; CDR2 reads YFSETQ. The CDR3 is 13 amino acids. CDR3 in amino acids: CASSLQGTGELFF. The CDR3 DNA is TGCGCCAGCAGCCTACAGGGGACCGGGGAGCTGTTTTTT. Together with reference TRBV5-1 and TRBJ2-2, the CDR3 gives the full variable domain: KAGVTQTPRYLIKTRGQQVTLSCSPISGHRSVSWYQQTPGQGLQFLFEYFSETQRNKGNFPGRFSGRQFSNSRSEMNVSTLELGDSALYLCASSLQGTGELFFGEGSRLTVL.

The J gene is TRBJ2-1, the V gene TRBV5-4; D ambiguous. V was pared by 2 bases and J by 7 bases, with 7 bases between. From germline, CDR1 is SGHNT and CDR2 YYREEE (reference sequence). The length of the CDR3 is 12 residues. The CDR3 DNA sequence: TGTGCCAGCAGCTTAGACTGGAATGAGCAGTTCTTC. Translating gives CASSLDWNEQFF.

In the case of this clone: The sample has other DNA sequences that encode this CDR3 too. The chain couples TRBV30 to TRBJ1-1; D may be TRBD1 (5 bases). Germline V gene lookup returns CDR1 GTSNPN and CDR2 SVGIG (reference sequence). CDR3 size: 14 residues. V dropped 3 bases and J dropped 3 bases, with 14 bases sitting between them. The CDR3 DNA is TGTGCCTGGAGCCTCTGGGGCAGAGACACTGAAGCTTTCTTT. This gives the protein CAWSLWGRDTEAFF.

The chain links TRBV5-1 to TRBJ2-1, with TRBD1 matching over 7 bases. Trimming at V came to 5 bases and at J to 0 bases, leaving 8 bases not matched to a gene. CDR1 and CDR2 from the germline V gene are SGHRS and YFSETQ. This CDR3 has 16 amino acids. The CDR3 region has the DNA TGCGCCAGCAGTCGACAGGGCCTCGACTCCTACAATGAGCAGTTCTTC. It specifies CASSRQGLDSYNEQFF.

The CDR3 loop reads CASSLTSGGANTQYF. For the CDR3, the DNA is TGTGCCAGCAGTTTAACTAGCGGGGGGGCAAATACGCAGTATTTT. The V and J genes are TRBV28 and TRBJ2-3, with 13 bases lining up with TRBD2. The ends lost 2 bases at V and 7 bases at J; junction bases unmatched: 3. The CDR3 extends over 15 amino acids. Per germline, CDR1 MDHEN and CDR2 SYDVKM.